Listed here is a single T cell receptor (beta chain). RNA amounts of about 0.45 to 1 ug underwent reverse transcription with random hexamers. With immunoSEQ multiplex PCR, TCR beta CDR3 was amplified across 54 Vbeta and 13 Jbeta. TCRdb itself ran the immunoSEQ multiplex PCR reads through MiXCR, one entry per CDR3 protein. Altogether about 47,000 distinct CDR3 sequences are present, 92% being singletons, with the ten largest covering roughly 0.45%. CD8+ and CD4+ T cells from blood underwent TCR beta sequencing, which was carried out in a high-throughput format. FACS was used to enrich TEMRA cells, whereas the CD8+ and CD4+ T cells were obtained by negative isolation. Looked up from germline, CDR1 is SEHNR and CDR2 is FQNEAQ (reference sequence). CDR3 length equals 16 residues. Trimming took 5 bases from V and 6 from J; bases not matched to a gene: 14. The data stem from a study of CD8 T cells in Susac syndrome.

The chain uses TRBV7-9 and TRBJ2-7, with TRBD1 identical over 9 bases. The clonotype comes from a human donor in good health. The sequencing input was CD8+ T cells from PBMCs. The CDR3 DNA reads TGTGCCAGCAGCCTACCTCGGACAGGGGCAAACATCGAGCAGTACTTC. Its protein is CASSLPRTGANIEQYF.